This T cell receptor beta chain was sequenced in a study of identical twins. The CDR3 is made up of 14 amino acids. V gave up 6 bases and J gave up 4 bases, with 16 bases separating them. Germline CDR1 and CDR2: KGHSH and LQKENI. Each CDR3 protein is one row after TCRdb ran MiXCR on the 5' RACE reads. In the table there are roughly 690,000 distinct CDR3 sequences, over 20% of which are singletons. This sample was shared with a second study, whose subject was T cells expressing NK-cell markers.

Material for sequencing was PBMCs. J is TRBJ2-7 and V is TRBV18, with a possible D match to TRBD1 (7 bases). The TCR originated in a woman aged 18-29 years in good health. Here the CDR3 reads CASSDGGGLYEQYF. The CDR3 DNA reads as TGTGCCAGCTCGGATGGAGGGGGCTTGTACGAGCAGTACTTC.